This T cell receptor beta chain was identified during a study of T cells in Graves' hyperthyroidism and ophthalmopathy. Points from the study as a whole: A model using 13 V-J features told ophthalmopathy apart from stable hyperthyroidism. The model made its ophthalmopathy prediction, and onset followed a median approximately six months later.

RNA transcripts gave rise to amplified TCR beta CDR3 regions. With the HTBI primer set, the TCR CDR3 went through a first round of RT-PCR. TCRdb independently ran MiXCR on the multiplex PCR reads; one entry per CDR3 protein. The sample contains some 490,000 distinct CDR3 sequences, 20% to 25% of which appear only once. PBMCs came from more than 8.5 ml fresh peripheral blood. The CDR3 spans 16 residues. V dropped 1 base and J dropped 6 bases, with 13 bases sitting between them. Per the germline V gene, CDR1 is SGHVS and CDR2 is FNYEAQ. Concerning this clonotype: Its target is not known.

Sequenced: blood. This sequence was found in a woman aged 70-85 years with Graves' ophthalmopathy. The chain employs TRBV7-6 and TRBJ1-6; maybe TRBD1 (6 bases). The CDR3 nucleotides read TGTGCCAGCAGCTTAGAACCGGGACAAGGTAATTCACCCCTCCACTTT. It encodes CASSLEPGQGNSPLHF.